The 22 T cell receptor beta chains below were found in one sample sequenced in a study of T cell changes during pregnancy in multiple sclerosis. The assay was immunoSEQ multiplex PCR, and TCRdb's table has in-frame clones only and misses some. The sample records under 50,000 clones, roughly 93% being singletons. Sample: CD4+ T cells from peripheral blood mononuclear cells, taken after pregnancy. The receptors derive from a female donor with multiple sclerosis, enrolled in a pregnancy study.

The rearrangement links TRBV5-1 to TRBJ1-1; weak D call: TRBD1 (6 bases). V dropped 4 bases and J dropped 5 bases, with 12 bases sitting between them. Germline V gene lookup returns CDR1 SGHRS and CDR2 YFSETQ. CDR3 length: 13 amino acids. The CDR3 DNA reads TGCGCCAGCAGCCCTGGGACACTGACTGAAGCTTTCTTT. It is translated as CASSPGTLTEAFF. The entire variable domain, with the rest obtained from reference TRBV5-1 and TRBJ1-1, is as follows: KAGVTQTPRYLIKTRGQQVTLSCSPISGHRSVSWYQQTPGQGLQFLFEYFSETQRNKGNFPGRFSGRQFSNSRSEMNVSTLELGDSALYLCASSPGTLTEAFFGQGTRLTVV.

This chain joins TRBV7-9 and TRBJ2-1, with 11 bases lining up with TRBD2. The germline V gene encodes CDR1 SEHNR and CDR2 FQNEAQ (reference sequence). This CDR3 is built from 14 residues. The trim removed 6 bases at V and 10 bases at J, leaving 8 bases unmatched. CDR3: CASSFSGGAREQFF. The CDR3 nucleotides are TGTGCCAGCAGTTTTAGCGGGGGGGCACGGGAGCAGTTCTTC.

As DNA, the CDR3 is TGTGCCAGCAGCCTCTACAACGGGACAGCCGAGTATAGCAATCAGCCCCAGCATTTT. Translating gives CASSLYNGTAEYSNQPQHF. The chain employs TRBV11-3 and TRBJ1-5; 7 nucleotides line up with TRBD1. The CDR3 spans 19 residues. With V trimmed by 5 bases and J by 0 bases, 16 bases remained unmatched. Germline V lookup: CDR1 SGHNT, CDR2 YENEEA.

The chain joins TRBV5-5 to TRBJ1-5, with TRBD1 matching 7 bases. CDR3 size: 14 residues. Germline assignment: CDR1 SGHKS and CDR2 YYEKEE (reference sequence). V shed 0 bases and J 6 bases; nucleotides not matched to a gene: 3. This CDR3 reads CASSLGAGGQPQHF. CDR3 nucleotide sequence: TGTGCCAGCAGCTTGGGGGCAGGGGGTCAGCCCCAGCATTTT.

The chain has TRBV6-5 and TRBJ1-2; TRBD1 is a possible D gene (5 bases). The CDR3 has 15 residues. V dropped 0 bases and J dropped 2 bases, with 10 bases sitting between them. CDR1 is MNHEY, CDR2 SVGAGI, per germline. CDR3 in amino acids: CASSYSSGINYGYTF. CDR3 sequence (DNA): TGTGCCAGCAGTTACTCGTCAGGGATCAACTATGGCTACACCTTC.

This chain joins TRBV27 and TRBJ2-2; 7 nucleotides agree with TRBD2. This CDR3 has 14 amino acids. Germline CDR1 is MNHEY and CDR2 is SMNVEV (reference sequence). The CDR3 DNA reads as TGTGCTGTCGCTCGGGGGGTTAACACCGGGGAGCTGTTTTTT. Its translation is CAVARGVNTGELFF.

The CDR3 sequence is CASRKDRASYNEQFF. DNA for the CDR3: TGTGCCAGCAGAAAAGACAGAGCCTCCTACAATGAGCAGTTCTTC. The rearrangement joins TRBV11-2 to TRBJ2-1, with a tentative D call TRBD1 (5 bases). The CDR3 is 15 amino acids. V lost 6 bases and J lost 0, with 12 bases in between. Germline V gene sequence: CDR1 SGHAT, CDR2 FQNNGV.

CDR3 amino acids: CASSGMTGGDQPQHF. The CDR3 DNA sequence: TGTGCCAGCAGTGGAATGACAGGGGGCGATCAGCCCCAGCATTTT. J is TRBJ1-5 and V is TRBV25-1, with 10 bases identical to TRBD1. V trimming: 4 bases; J trimming: 5 bases; junction bases outside the gene matches: 5. The CDR3 has 15 residues. Per germline, CDR1 MGHDK and CDR2 SYGVNS.

The chain has TRBV19 and TRBJ2-2, with 8 bases aligning to TRBD1. This CDR3 has 16 residues. V shed 9 bases and J 6 bases; nucleotides not matched to a gene: 15. Germline V CDR1 and CDR2: LNHDA, SQIVND (reference sequence). Written as DNA, the CDR3 is TGTGCCAGCGGACAGGGCCTACCCCTCGCTGCCGGGGAGCTGTTTTTT. It translates to CASGQGLPLAAGELFF.

J is TRBJ2-7 and V is TRBV30; 10 bases are a match to TRBD1. CDR1 is GTSNPN and CDR2 is SVGIG in the germline V gene (reference sequence). V lost 1 base, J lost 0 bases, and 0 bases stayed unmatched. CDR3 length equals 14 residues. The CDR3 DNA reads as TGTGCCTGGAGTGGGACAGGGGGCTCCTACGAGCAGTACTTC. Encoded protein: CAWSGTGGSYEQYF.

This chain connects TRBV7-9 to TRBJ1-2, with D possibly TRBD1 on 6 matching bases. The V gene's germline CDR1 is SEHNR and CDR2 FQNEAQ (reference sequence). The CDR3 runs 15 residues. V gave up 1 base and J gave up 8 bases, with 17 bases separating them. The CDR3 sequence: CASSLERGSTMGYTF. Here the CDR3 DNA reads TGTGCCAGCAGCTTAGAGAGGGGGAGTACTATGGGCTACACCTTC.

The chain has TRBV29-1 and TRBJ1-1; 8 bases map to TRBD1. This CDR3 is 15 amino acids long. With 3 bases clipped from V and 0 bases from J, the junction kept 6 bases outside the gene matches. Germline V gene sequence: CDR1 SQVTM, CDR2 ANQGSEA. The CDR3 sequence: CSVDRGQGMNTEAFF. CDR3 nucleotide sequence: TGCAGCGTTGACAGGGGGCAGGGGATGAACACTGAAGCTTTCTTT.

The chain has TRBV6-5 and TRBJ1-6; 7 nucleotides line up with TRBD1. Germline V gene lookup returns CDR1 MNHEY and CDR2 SVGAGI. The CDR3 spans 14 residues. J lost 7 bases, V lost 6 bases, and 6 bases had no gene match. The CDR3 DNA reads as TGTGCCAGCAGGGCCGGGACAGCCAATTCACCCCTCCACTTT. Protein sequence: CASRAGTANSPLHF.

The V call is TRBV30, the J call TRBJ2-3; 8 bases match TRBD2. The germline V gene encodes CDR1 GTSNPN and CDR2 SVGIG (reference sequence). Trimming cost V 4 bases and J 6 bases; bases outside gene matches: 6. This CDR3 comprises 13 residues. The chain's CDR3 is CAWTGGSLDTQYF. The CDR3 DNA follows: TGTGCCTGGACGGGGGGGTCACTTGATACGCAGTATTTT.

The table lists this clone with a count of one. The rearrangement joins TRBV2 to TRBJ1-1; 7 bases map to TRBD1. J was trimmed by 3 bases and V by 5 bases; bases with no gene match: 3. CDR1 SNHLY and CDR2 FYNNEI come from the germline V gene. This CDR3 is 13 amino acids long. CDR3 DNA sequence: TGTGCCAGCAGTCAGGGGGGTTACACTGAAGCTTTCTTT. Translated: CASSQGGYTEAFF.

This chain links TRBV11-2 with TRBJ1-2, with D perhaps matching TRBD1 (6 bases). V lost 5 bases, J lost 1 base, and 14 bases lay in between. The CDR3 has 15 residues. CDR1 is SGHAT and CDR2 is FQNNGV in the germline V gene. The CDR3 region has the DNA TGTGCCAGCAGCCACGGGACAAAGCGTAACTATGGCTACACCTTC. Translation: CASSHGTKRNYGYTF.

The rearrangement links TRBV5-1 to TRBJ2-1; 11 positions agree with TRBD2. The CDR3 contains 14 residues. V lost 5 bases and J lost 4; bases outside the gene matches: 2. The V gene's germline CDR1 is SGHRS and CDR2 YFSETQ. The CDR3 DNA reads TGCGCCAGCAGTAGCGGGGGGGATTACAATGAGCAGTTCTTC. Protein sequence: CASSSGGDYNEQFF.

The chain combines TRBV7-2 with TRBJ1-5; weak D call: TRBD1 (6 bases). CDR1 is SGHTA and CDR2 is FQGNSA in the germline V gene. The CDR3 consists of 17 residues. Trimming stripped 1 base from V and 4 bases from J, with 17 bases between. The CDR3: CASSLGGGRSLNQPQHF. The CDR3 region has the DNA TGTGCCAGCAGCTTAGGGGGGGGCAGATCTTTAAATCAGCCCCAGCATTTT.

V and J are TRBV29-1 and TRBJ2-7; 8 bases match TRBD1. The CDR3 length is 12 residues. Trimming at V came to 5 bases and at J to 2 bases, leaving 2 bases not matched to a gene. CDR1 is SQVTM and CDR2 is ANQGSEA in the germline V gene. The CDR3 reads CSVKTGAYEQYF. As DNA, the CDR3 is TGCAGCGTTAAGACAGGGGCCTACGAGCAGTACTTC.

The V and J genes are TRBV2 and TRBJ1-1; 7 bases map to TRBD1. The CDR3 is 14 amino acids. V was pared by 7 bases and J by 5 bases, with 10 bases of the junction left unmatched. Germline values: CDR1 SNHLY, CDR2 FYNNEI. The CDR3: CASIKAGGITEAFF. The CDR3 DNA sequence: TGTGCCAGCATAAAAGCAGGGGGGATAACTGAAGCTTTCTTT. Looking up the rest from reference TRBV2 and TRBJ1-1 gives the full variable domain: EPEVTQTPSHQVTQMGQEVILRCVPISNHLYFYWYRQILGQKVEFLVSFYNNEISEKSEIFDDQFSVERPDGSNFTLKIRSTKLEDSAMYFCASIKAGGITEAFFGQGTRLTVV.

V is TRBV6-1 and J is TRBJ1-1; D perhaps matches TRBD1 (6 bases). The germline V gene has CDR1 MNHNS and CDR2 SASEGT. This CDR3 contains 15 residues. Between the trimmed V and J ends, which lost 5 bases and 0 bases, there was a span of 13 bases. The CDR3 reads CASSPRTEMNTEAFF. The DNA for the CDR3 is TGTGCCAGCAGTCCTAGGACAGAGATGAACACTGAAGCTTTCTTT.

The chain recombines TRBV30 with TRBJ2-2; a weak D match, TRBD2 (6 bases). The germline V gene encodes CDR1 GTSNPN and CDR2 SVGIG (reference sequence). V was trimmed by 5 bases and J by 5 bases, leaving 15 bases between them. CDR3 length equals 14 residues. The CDR3 is CAWLEGGNTGELFF. The CDR3 DNA reads TGTGCCTGGTTGGAGGGCGGAAATACCGGGGAGCTGTTTTTT.